The 24 T cell receptor beta chains reported below all come from one sample, sequenced in a study of PD-1 blockade in classical Hodgkin lymphoma. Using immunoSEQ multiplex PCR, the repertoire was profiled, and TCRdb retains in-frame clones only, with some absent. In the table there are over 25,000 clones, approximately 86% of which are singletons. Relapses following autologous stem cell transplantation were seen in all patients, with brentuximab vedotin exposure varying. Magnetic negative selection, applied to thawed PBMCs, was used to isolate the CD8+ T cells. The material was CD8+ T cells from blood, obtained at baseline. Every receptor here comes from a human donor with classical Hodgkin lymphoma.

The chain employs TRBV6-4 and TRBJ2-3; TRBD1 is a possible D gene (6 bases). The CDR3 contains 15 residues. Germline V gives CDR1 MRHNA, CDR2 SNTAGT. Trimming pared 5 bases from V and 2 bases from J, leaving 14 bases between. The CDR3 sequence: CASSRLDSPTDTQYF. The CDR3 DNA sequence: TGTGCCAGCAGTAGATTGGACAGCCCCACAGATACGCAGTATTTT.

V is TRBV19 and J is TRBJ2-7; D remains ambiguous. The CDR3 extends over 15 amino acids. The germline gives CDR1 LNHDA, CDR2 SQIVND (reference sequence). Trimming left V 5 bases short and J 3 bases short, with 17 bases between. The CDR3 is CASSSSHASHYEQYF. DNA for the CDR3: TGTGCCAGTAGTTCCTCCCACGCAAGTCACTACGAGCAGTACTTC.

The CDR3 nucleotides read TGTGCCAGCAGTTACAGCTTCACAGATACGCAGTATTTT. Translated: CASSYSFTDTQYF. The V and J genes are TRBV6-5 and TRBJ2-3; D is unresolved. The germline V and J ends were trimmed by 2 bases and 2 bases, with 5 bases remaining between them. This CDR3 is built from 13 residues. The germline gives CDR1 MNHEY, CDR2 SVGAGI.

The chain joins TRBV2 to TRBJ2-1, with 13 bases that match TRBD2. Germline V gene sequence: CDR1 SNHLY, CDR2 FYNNEI. CDR3 length: 15 amino acids. Trimming took 6 bases from V and 8 from J; bases not matched to a gene: 7. CDR3 sequence reads: CASSPGTSGIYEQFF. The CDR3 bases are TGTGCCAGCAGCCCTGGGACTAGCGGGATCTATGAGCAGTTCTTC.

The CDR3 DNA follows: TGCGCCAGCACCTACAATGAGCAGTTCTTC. This encodes CASTYNEQFF. This rearrangement joins TRBV23-1 to TRBJ2-1; D is unresolved. TRBV23-1 qualifies as an ORF whose function is uncertain. Trimming took 7 bases from V and 2 from J, leaving 0 bases between them. The CDR3 covers 10 residues.

This chain connects TRBV19 to TRBJ2-2, with TRBD2 matching over 7 bases. J was trimmed by 1 base and V by 8 bases; bases with no gene match: 16. CDR3 length: 18 residues. Germline assignment: CDR1 LNHDA and CDR2 SQIVND (reference sequence). The CDR3 DNA reads TGTGCCAGTGGCGCCCGCCCAGGGCTAGCGGAGAACACCGGGGAGCTGTTTTTT. It codes for CASGARPGLAENTGELFF.

This clone showed up just a few times. The CDR3 sequence: CASSGGQGASYGYTF. In nucleotides, the CDR3 is TGTGCCAGCAGTGGGGGACAGGGGGCGAGCTATGGCTACACCTTC. The J gene is TRBJ1-2, the V gene TRBV27; TRBD1 agrees at 12 bases. The CDR3 totals 15 residues. Trimming removed 5 bases from V and 4 bases from J; junction bases left unmatched: 5. Germline CDR1 and CDR2: MNHEY and SMNVEV (reference sequence).

The V gene is TRBV27, the J gene TRBJ2-3; D remains ambiguous. The CDR3 contains 13 residues. CDR1 is MNHEY and CDR2 is SMNVEV in the germline V gene (reference sequence). Trimming removed 6 bases at V and 10 bases at J, with 17 bases between. CDR3 region: CASSQKGPPAQYF. CDR3 nucleotides: TGTGCCAGCAGCCAGAAGGGCCCCCCAGCGCAGTATTTT.

The chain joins TRBV9 to TRBJ2-5, with 9 positions matching TRBD2. The CDR3 loop spans 18 amino acids. Per the germline V gene, CDR1 is SGDLS and CDR2 is YYNGEE. With V trimmed by 0 bases and J by 2 bases, 11 bases remained unmatched. CDR3 nucleotide sequence: TGTGCCAGCAGCGTAGGCTCTAGCGGGGCTTTTAATCAAGAGACCCAGTACTTC. It is translated as CASSVGSSGAFNQETQYF. The full variable domain, its missing parts supplied by reference TRBV9 and TRBJ2-5, is DSGVTQTPKHLITATGQRVTLRCSPRSGDLSVYWYQQSLDQGLQFLIQYYNGEERAKGNILERFSAQQFPDLHSELNLSSLELGDSALYFCASSVGSSGAFNQETQYFGPGTRLLVL.

The sample holds a few counts of this clone. The V gene is TRBV29-1, the J gene TRBJ1-3; D gene unclear. Germline-derived CDR1 and CDR2 are SQVTM and ANQGSEA. The CDR3 has 12 amino acids. The V end lost 6 bases, the J end lost 1 base, and 7 bases lay between the germline ends. CDR3 sequence (DNA): TGCAGCGTCCCAGGATCTGGAAACACCATATATTTT. This gives the protein CSVPGSGNTIYF.

This clone was detected only a few times. V and J are TRBV18 and TRBJ1-5; D remains ambiguous. This CDR3 spans 12 amino acids. Trimming removed 3 bases at V and 6 bases at J, with 6 bases between. The germline gives CDR1 KGHSH, CDR2 LQKENI. The CDR3 sequence is CASSPTGQPQHF. CDR3 nucleotide sequence: TGTGCCAGCTCACCGACGGGTCAGCCCCAGCATTTT.

This sequence joins TRBV6-6 and TRBJ1-1; no reliable D call. The CDR3 has 12 residues. From germline, CDR1 is MNHNY and CDR2 SVGAGI (reference sequence). V shed 8 bases and J shed 5 bases, with 12 bases lying between them. CDR3 DNA sequence: TGTGCCAGCGCACGGGGTGGTACTGAAGCTTTCTTT. Residues: CASARGGTEAFF.

The gene calls are TRBV5-4 and TRBJ2-7; D uncertain. The length of the CDR3 is 12 residues. Germline CDR1 reads SGHNT; CDR2 reads YYREEE (reference sequence). Trimming took 2 bases from V and 5 from J, leaving 8 bases between them. The CDR3 loop reads CASSFGDHEQYF. DNA of the CDR3: TGTGCCAGCAGCTTCGGAGATCACGAGCAGTACTTC. Filled out from reference TRBV5-4 and TRBJ2-7, the complete variable domain reads ETGVTQSPTHLIKTRGQQVTLRCSSQSGHNTVSWYQQALGQGPQFIFQYYREEENGRGNFPPRFSGLQFPNYSSELNVNALELDDSALYLCASSFGDHEQYFGPGTRLTVT.

The chain combines TRBV4-2 with TRBJ1-1, with TRBD1 matching 10 bases. The germline gives CDR1 LGHNA, CDR2 YNFKEQ. CDR3 length equals 15 residues. V gave up 7 bases and J gave up 0 bases; unmatched junction bases: 5. CDR3 nucleotides: TGTGCCAGCACCGGGACAGGGGCGCTGAACACTGAAGCTTTCTTT. Translated, it gives CASTGTGALNTEAFF.

The rearrangement uses TRBV10-1 and TRBJ2-7; D is undetermined. Between the trimmed V and J ends, which lost 2 bases and 6 bases, there was a span of 8 bases. Germline values: CDR1 WNHNN, CDR2 SYGVQD (reference sequence). The CDR3 length is 12 residues. In nucleotides, the CDR3 is TGCGCCAGCAGTGAGCCCGGGCGCGAGCAGTACTTC. It codes for CASSEPGREQYF.

The CDR3 protein is CASSLRDRGTYEQYF. CDR3 nucleotide sequence: TGTGCCAGCAGCTTAAGGGACAGAGGGACCTACGAGCAGTACTTC. The chain carries TRBV7-2 and TRBJ2-7, with TRBD1 identical over 7 bases. Germline loops: CDR1 SGHTA, CDR2 FQGNSA. With V trimmed by 2 bases and J by 2 bases, 6 bases remained unmatched. CDR3 length equals 15 residues.

The chain carries TRBV5-1 and TRBJ2-5; D not resolved. The J call may be in error: the DNA end matches TRBJ2-7 better. The CDR3 loop spans 16 amino acids. Looked up from germline, CDR1 is SGHRS and CDR2 is YFSETQ. Here the CDR3 reads CASSLKGGASSYEQYF. CDR3 DNA: TGCGCCAGCAGCTTGAAGGGCGGAGCCAGCTCCTACGAGCAGTACTTC.

This clone appeared a single time. The chain employs TRBV27 and TRBJ2-7, with D hard to call. This CDR3 has 13 residues. V lost 5 bases to trimming and J lost 2 bases, with 10 bases between them. Germline V gene lookup returns CDR1 MNHEY and CDR2 SMNVEV (reference sequence). The DNA of the CDR3 is TGTGCCAGCAGTCCTAGACAAACCTACGAGCAGTACTTC. Translated, it gives CASSPRQTYEQYF.

The chain uses TRBV11-3 and TRBJ1-2; 7 nucleotides line up with TRBD1. Per germline, CDR1 SGHNT and CDR2 YENEEA. CDR3 length equals 14 residues. Germline trimming cut 3 bases from V and 1 base from J; bases unmatched to any gene: 2. CDR3 in amino acids: CASSLRDSNYGYTF. The CDR3 DNA is TGTGCCAGCAGCTTGAGGGACAGTAACTATGGCTACACCTTC.

The chain joins TRBV27 to TRBJ2-7, with D uncertain. The CDR3 has 14 amino acids. Trimming left V 6 bases short and J 3 bases short, with 15 bases between. Germline assignment: CDR1 MNHEY and CDR2 SMNVEV (reference sequence). The CDR3 region is CASRMGSNLYEQYF. CDR3 DNA sequence: TGTGCCAGCAGAATGGGCTCTAACCTCTACGAGCAGTACTTC.

The V gene is TRBV28, the J gene TRBJ2-2, with D perhaps matching TRBD2 (7 bases). CDR3 length: 16 amino acids. Germline assignment: CDR1 MDHEN and CDR2 SYDVKM. Deletions cut 7 bases from V and 4 bases from J, with 19 bases between. The CDR3 sequence: CASTGEGGVATGELFF. Written as DNA, the CDR3 is TGTGCCAGCACGGGCGAAGGGGGGGTGGCCACCGGGGAGCTGTTTTTT.

The chain combines TRBV19 with TRBJ1-2; 9 nucleotides agree with TRBD1. The CDR3 is 16 residues long. Germline loops: CDR1 LNHDA, CDR2 SQIVND (reference sequence). V shed 4 bases and J 7 bases; nucleotides not matched to a gene: 13. The CDR3 sequence: CASSTGTGKRSSGYTF. The CDR3 coding sequence is TGTGCCAGTAGTACCGGGACAGGGAAAAGATCCTCTGGCTACACCTTC.

V is TRBV27 and J is TRBJ2-6; D is uncertain. This CDR3 has 15 residues. Germline lookup yields CDR1 MNHEY and CDR2 SMNVEV (reference sequence). Trimming removed 6 bases from V and 3 bases from J, with 12 bases in between. The CDR3 DNA reads TGTGCCAGCAGCAAGGATGTAGTTGGGGCCAACGTCCTGACTTTC. It yields the protein CASSKDVVGANVLTF.

The genes are TRBV18 and TRBJ2-3; no firm D call. V was trimmed by 0 bases and J by 4 bases, leaving 8 bases between them. Per germline, CDR1 KGHSH and CDR2 LQKENI. The CDR3 covers 14 residues. The CDR3 loop reads CASSPPPPPDTQYF. CDR3 DNA: TGTGCCAGCTCACCACCTCCCCCCCCAGATACGCAGTATTTT.